Following are 6 T cell receptor beta chains from one sample sequenced in a study of T cells after yellow fever vaccination. MiXCR, run by TCRdb on the 5' RACE reads, gives a single entry per CDR3 protein. This table holds 450,000 to 600,000 distinct CDR3 sequences, about 14% found once. This specimen was PBMCs, taken on the day of the yellow fever booster vaccination. The source is a man younger than 40 who received the YFV17D yellow fever vaccine.

The chain links TRBV5-1 to TRBJ2-7; TRBD1 matches 7 bases. Germline V gene sequence: CDR1 SGHRS, CDR2 YFSETQ. V gave up 3 bases and J gave up 5 bases; unmatched junction bases: 8. CDR3 size: 14 residues. In nucleotides, the CDR3 is TGCGCCAGCAGCTACGCCGGGACAGCCGACGAGCAGTACTTC. Residues: CASSYAGTADEQYF.

This clonotype was seen at least ten times. The chain combines TRBV11-2 with TRBJ2-3, with D tentatively TRBD1 (5 bases). Trimming took 1 base from V and 6 from J, leaving 11 bases between them. Germline-derived CDR1 and CDR2 are SGHAT and FQNNGV. The CDR3 has 14 residues. This CDR3 is CASSLVGARDTQYF. CDR3 coding DNA: TGTGCCAGCAGCTTAGTTGGGGCGAGGGATACGCAGTATTTT.

The chain joins TRBV7-2 to TRBJ2-5; D ambiguous. The germline V gene encodes CDR1 SGHTA and CDR2 FQGNSA. The CDR3 length is 16 residues. The ends were cut back, 2 bases at V and 4 bases at J, with 17 bases in the middle. The CDR3 reads CASSLRLYGLGETQYF. CDR3 bases: TGTGCCAGCAGCTTACGGTTATACGGCCTCGGAGAGACCCAGTACTTC.

For this clonotype: A single base separates this from a much larger clone, so it may be a read error. The chain combines TRBV6-5 with TRBJ2-7; perhaps TRBD1 as D (6 bases). The V gene's germline CDR1 is MNHEY and CDR2 SVGAGI. Trimming removed 0 bases at V and 3 bases at J, with 24 bases between. This CDR3 is 19 amino acids long. The DNA for the CDR3 is TGTGCCAGCAGTTACTCGAACAGGGTTCCCCTAATCGGGCTCTACGAGCAGTACTTC. This sequence encodes CASSYSNRVPLIGLYEQYF.

The CDR3 here is CASSPGRVCYEQYF. The CDR3 bases are TGTGCCAGCAGCCCCGGGCGGGTCTGCTACGAGCAGTACTTC. This sequence joins TRBV5-6 and TRBJ2-7; perhaps TRBD2 as D (5 bases). The germline gives CDR1 SGHDT, CDR2 YYEEEE. The CDR3 has 14 amino acids. Trimming pared 4 bases from V and 3 bases from J, leaving 14 bases between.

This clonotype was seen more than once but under ten times. The chain combines TRBV7-9 with TRBJ1-2, with D possibly TRBD1 on 5 matching bases. V lost 6 bases and J lost 9, with 17 bases in between. Germline CDR1 and CDR2: SEHNR and FQNEAQ (reference sequence). The CDR3 has 13 amino acids. CDR3 coding DNA: TGTGCCAGCAGGGGGGATGGCGGTCGGAGCTACACCTTC. Translation gives CASRGDGGRSYTF.